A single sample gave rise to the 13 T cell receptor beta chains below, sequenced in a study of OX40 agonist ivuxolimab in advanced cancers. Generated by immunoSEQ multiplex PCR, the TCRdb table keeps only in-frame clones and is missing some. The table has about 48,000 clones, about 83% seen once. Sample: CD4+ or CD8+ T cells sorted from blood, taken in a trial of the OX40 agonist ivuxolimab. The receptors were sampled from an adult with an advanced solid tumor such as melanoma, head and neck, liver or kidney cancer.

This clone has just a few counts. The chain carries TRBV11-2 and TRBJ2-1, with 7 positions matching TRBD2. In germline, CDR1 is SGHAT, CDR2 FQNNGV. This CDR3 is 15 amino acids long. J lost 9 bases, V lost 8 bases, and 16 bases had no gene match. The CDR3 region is CASASQRGRTIEQFF. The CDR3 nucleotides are TGTGCCAGCGCCAGCCAGCGGGGACGCACGATTGAGCAGTTCTTC.

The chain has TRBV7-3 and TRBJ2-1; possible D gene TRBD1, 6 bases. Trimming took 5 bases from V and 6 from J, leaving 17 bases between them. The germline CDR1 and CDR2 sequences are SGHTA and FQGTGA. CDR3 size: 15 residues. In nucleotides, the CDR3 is TGTGCCAGCAGCCCCCAGAACAGGGTCGGCAATGAGCAGTTCTTC. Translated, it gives CASSPQNRVGNEQFF.

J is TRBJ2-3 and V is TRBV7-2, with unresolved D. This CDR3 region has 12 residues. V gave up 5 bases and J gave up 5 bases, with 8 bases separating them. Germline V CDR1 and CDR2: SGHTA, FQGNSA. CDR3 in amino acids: CASSHALDTQYF. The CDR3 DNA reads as TGTGCCAGCAGCCATGCGCTAGATACGCAGTATTTT.

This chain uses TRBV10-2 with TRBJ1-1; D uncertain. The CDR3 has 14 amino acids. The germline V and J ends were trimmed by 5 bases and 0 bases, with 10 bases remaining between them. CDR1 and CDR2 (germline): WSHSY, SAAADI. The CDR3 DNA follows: TGCGCCAGCAGTCCAGTAGACCTGAACACTGAAGCTTTCTTT. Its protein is CASSPVDLNTEAFF.

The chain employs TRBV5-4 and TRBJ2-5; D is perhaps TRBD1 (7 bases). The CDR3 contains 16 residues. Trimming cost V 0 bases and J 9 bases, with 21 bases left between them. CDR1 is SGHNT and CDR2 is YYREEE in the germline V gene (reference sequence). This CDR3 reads CASSLAGQVGWGAQYF. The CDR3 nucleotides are TGTGCCAGCAGCTTGGCCGGACAGGTCGGATGGGGGGCCCAGTACTTC.

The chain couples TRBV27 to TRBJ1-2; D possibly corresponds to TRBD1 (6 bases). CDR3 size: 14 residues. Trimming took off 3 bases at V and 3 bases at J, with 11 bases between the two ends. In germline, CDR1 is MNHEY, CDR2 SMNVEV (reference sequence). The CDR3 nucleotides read TGTGCCAGCAGTTTCAGGAGGGGGGACTATGGCTACACCTTC. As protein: CASSFRRGDYGYTF.

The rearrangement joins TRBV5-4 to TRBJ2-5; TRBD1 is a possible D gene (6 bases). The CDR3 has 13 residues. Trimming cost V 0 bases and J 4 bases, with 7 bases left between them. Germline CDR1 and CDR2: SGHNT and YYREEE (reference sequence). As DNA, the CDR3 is TGTGCCAGCAGCTTGGGAGGGGGAGAGACCCAGTACTTC. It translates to CASSLGGGETQYF. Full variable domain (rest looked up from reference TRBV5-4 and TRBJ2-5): ETGVTQSPTHLIKTRGQQVTLRCSSQSGHNTVSWYQQALGQGPQFIFQYYREEENGRGNFPPRFSGLQFPNYSSELNVNALELDDSALYLCASSLGGGETQYFGPGTRLLVL.

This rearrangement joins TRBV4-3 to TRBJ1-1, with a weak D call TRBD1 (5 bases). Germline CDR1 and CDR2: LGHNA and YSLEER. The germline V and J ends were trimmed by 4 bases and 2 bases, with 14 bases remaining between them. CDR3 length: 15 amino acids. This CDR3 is CASSRGVGVNTEAFF. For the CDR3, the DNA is TGCGCCAGCAGCCGCGGAGTGGGGGTTAACACTGAAGCTTTCTTT.

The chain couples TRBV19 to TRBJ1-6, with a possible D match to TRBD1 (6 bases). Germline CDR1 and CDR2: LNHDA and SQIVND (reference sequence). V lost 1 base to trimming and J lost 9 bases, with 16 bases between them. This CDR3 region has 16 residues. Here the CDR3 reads CASSIAGGQVGSPLHF. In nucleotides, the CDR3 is TGTGCCAGTAGTATAGCCGGGGGACAAGTCGGTTCACCCCTCCACTTT.

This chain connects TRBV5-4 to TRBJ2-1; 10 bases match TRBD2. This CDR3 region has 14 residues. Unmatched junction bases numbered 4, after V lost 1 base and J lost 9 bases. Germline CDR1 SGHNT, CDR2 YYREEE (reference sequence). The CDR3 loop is CASSLRLAGVEQFF. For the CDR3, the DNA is TGTGCCAGCAGCTTGAGGCTAGCGGGGGTTGAGCAGTTCTTC.

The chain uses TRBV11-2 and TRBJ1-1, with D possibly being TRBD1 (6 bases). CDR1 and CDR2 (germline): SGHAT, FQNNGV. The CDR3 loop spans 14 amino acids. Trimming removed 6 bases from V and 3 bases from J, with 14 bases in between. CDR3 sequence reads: CASRPQGWDTEAFF. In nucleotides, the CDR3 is TGTGCCAGCAGACCCCAGGGGTGGGACACTGAAGCTTTCTTT.

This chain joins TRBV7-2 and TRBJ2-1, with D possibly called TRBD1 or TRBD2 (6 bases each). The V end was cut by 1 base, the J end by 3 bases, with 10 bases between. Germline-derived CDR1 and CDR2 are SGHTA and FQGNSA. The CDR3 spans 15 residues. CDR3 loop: CASSLGGAFYNEQFF. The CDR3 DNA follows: TGTGCCAGCAGCTTAGGGGGGGCCTTCTACAATGAGCAGTTCTTC. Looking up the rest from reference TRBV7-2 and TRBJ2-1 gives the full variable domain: GAGVSQSPSNKVTEKGKDVELRCDPISGHTALYWYRQSLGQGLEFLIYFQGNSAPDKSGLPSDRFSAERTGGSVSTLTIQRTQQEDSAVYLCASSLGGAFYNEQFFGPGTRLTVL.

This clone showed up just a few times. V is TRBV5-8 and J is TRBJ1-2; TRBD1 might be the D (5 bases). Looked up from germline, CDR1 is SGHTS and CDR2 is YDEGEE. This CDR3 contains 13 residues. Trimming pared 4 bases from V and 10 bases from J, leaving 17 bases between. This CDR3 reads CASSKRGGMVYTF. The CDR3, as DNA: TGTGCCAGCAGCAAACGGGGGGGAATGGTCTACACCTTC.